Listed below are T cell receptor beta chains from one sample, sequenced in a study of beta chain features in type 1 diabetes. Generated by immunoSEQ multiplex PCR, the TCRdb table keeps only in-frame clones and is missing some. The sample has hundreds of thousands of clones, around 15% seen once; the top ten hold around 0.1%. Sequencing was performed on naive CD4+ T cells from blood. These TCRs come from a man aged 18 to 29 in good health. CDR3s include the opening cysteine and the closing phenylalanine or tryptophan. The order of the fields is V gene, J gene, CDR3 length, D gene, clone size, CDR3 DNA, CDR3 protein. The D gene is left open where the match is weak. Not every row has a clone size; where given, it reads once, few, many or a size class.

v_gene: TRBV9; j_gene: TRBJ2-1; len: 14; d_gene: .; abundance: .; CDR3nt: TGTGCCAGCAGCGTAGCCTCCCTCAGGGGTTGGCAGTTCTTC; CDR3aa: CASSVASLRGWQFF
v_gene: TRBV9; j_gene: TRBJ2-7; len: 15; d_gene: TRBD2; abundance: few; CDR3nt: TGTGCCAGCAGCGTAGCCTGGGACTACTCCTACGAGCAGTACTTC; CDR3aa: CASSVAWDYSYEQYF
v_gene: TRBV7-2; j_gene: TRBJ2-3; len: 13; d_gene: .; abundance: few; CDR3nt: TGTGCCAGCAGGATGGCGGGGACAGATACGCAGTATTTT; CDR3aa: CASRMAGTDTQYF
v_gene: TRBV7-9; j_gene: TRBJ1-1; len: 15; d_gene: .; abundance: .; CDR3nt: TGTGCCAGCAGCTCGGACCCTTGGCAGAACACTGAAGCTTTCTTT; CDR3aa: CASSSDPWQNTEAFF
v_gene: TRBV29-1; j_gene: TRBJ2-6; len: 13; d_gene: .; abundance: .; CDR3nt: TGCAGCGTTCGGAGCTCTGGGGCCAACGTCCTGACTTTC; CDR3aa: CSVRSSGANVLTF
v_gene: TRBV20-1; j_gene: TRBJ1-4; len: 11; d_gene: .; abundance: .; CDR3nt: TGCAGTGCTCGGGAGGTTGAAAAACTGTTTTTT; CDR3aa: CSAREVEKLFF
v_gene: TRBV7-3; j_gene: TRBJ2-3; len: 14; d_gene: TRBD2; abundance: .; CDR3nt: TGTGCCAGCAGCCGATCGACTAGCCCAGATACGCAGTATTTT; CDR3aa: CASSRSTSPDTQYF
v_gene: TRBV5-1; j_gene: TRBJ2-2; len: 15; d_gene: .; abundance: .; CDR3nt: TGCGCCAGCAGCTCCCGACAGACGAACACCGGGGAGCTGTTTTTT; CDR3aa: CASSSRQTNTGELFF
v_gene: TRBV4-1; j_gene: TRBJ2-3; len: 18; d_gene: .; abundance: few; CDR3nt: TGCGCCAGCAGGGAACAACCGGGACTCCAGTCTAGCACAGATACGCAGTATTTT; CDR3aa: CASREQPGLQSSTDTQYF
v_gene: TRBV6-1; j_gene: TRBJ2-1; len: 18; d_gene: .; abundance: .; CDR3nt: TGTGCCAGCAGTGAAACCGGGGCTAACAGGTTGCTGGTCAATGAGCAGTTCTTC; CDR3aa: CASSETGANRLLVNEQFF
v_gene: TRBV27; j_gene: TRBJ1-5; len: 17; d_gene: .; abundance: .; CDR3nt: TGTGCCAGCAGTTTAGTACAAAGGACAGATAGCAATCAGCCCCAGCATTTT; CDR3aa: CASSLVQRTDSNQPQHF
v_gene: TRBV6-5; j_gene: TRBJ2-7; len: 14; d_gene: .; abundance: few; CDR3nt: TGTGCCACTCAAGACCTATCGGGATCCTACGAGCAGTACTTC; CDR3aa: CATQDLSGSYEQYF
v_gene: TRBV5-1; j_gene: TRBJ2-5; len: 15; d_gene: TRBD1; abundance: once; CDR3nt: TGCGCCAGCAGCTCCCAGGGGGCGCGGGAAGAGACCCAGTACTTC; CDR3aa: CASSSQGAREETQYF
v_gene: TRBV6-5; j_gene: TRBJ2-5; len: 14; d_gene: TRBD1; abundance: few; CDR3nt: TGTGCCAGCAGGCGGGACAGGGGAACGGAGACCCAGTACTTC; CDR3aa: CASRRDRGTETQYF
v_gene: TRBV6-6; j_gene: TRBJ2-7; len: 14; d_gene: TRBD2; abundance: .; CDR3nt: TGTGCCAGCAGGGTATCTAGCGGGGTCTACGAGCAGTACTTC; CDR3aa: CASRVSSGVYEQYF
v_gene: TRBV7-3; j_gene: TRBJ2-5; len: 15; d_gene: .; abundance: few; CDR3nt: TGTGCCAGCAGCTGGGGAAAGGGATTGGGAGAGACCCAGTACTTC; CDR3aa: CASSWGKGLGETQYF
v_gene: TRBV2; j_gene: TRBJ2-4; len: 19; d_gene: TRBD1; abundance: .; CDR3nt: TGTGCCAACGGTCTACTACTCGCGGGACAGGGAGGGTTGAGGAACATTCAGTACTTC; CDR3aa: CANGLLLAGQGGLRNIQYF
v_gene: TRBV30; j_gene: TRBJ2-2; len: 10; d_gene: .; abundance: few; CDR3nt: TGTGCCTGGGACACCGGGGAGCTGTTTTTT; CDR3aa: CAWDTGELFF
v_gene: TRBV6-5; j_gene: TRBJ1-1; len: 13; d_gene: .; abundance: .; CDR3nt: TGTGCCAGCAGTTACACGTGGAGGACTGAAGCTTTCTTT; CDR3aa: CASSYTWRTEAFF
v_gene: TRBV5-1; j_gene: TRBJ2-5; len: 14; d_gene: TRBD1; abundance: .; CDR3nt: TGCGCCAGCAGCTTGGAGGGACAGGTTGAGACCCAGTACTTC; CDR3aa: CASSLEGQVETQYF
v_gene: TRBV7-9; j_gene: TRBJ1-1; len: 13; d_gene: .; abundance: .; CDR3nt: TGTGCCAGCAGCTTACAGGAGGGTACTGAAGCTTTCTTT; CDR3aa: CASSLQEGTEAFF
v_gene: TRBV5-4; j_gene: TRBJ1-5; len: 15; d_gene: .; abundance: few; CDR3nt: TGTGCCAGCAGCTTGGAGGCAGGTCCCAATCAGCCCCAGCATTTT; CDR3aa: CASSLEAGPNQPQHF